Presented here are 30 T cell receptor beta chains from one specimen sequenced in a study of blood T cells in healthy people across ages. Next came a second PCR, run for about 6 to 12 cycles, which used a sample-barcoded 5' primer along with a J-beta primer mix. TCRdb processed the 5' RACE reads anew with MiXCR; each CDR3 protein has one entry. The table shows about 1.8 million distinct CDR3 sequences, with around 48% occurring only once. Sequencing was performed on blood. These receptors were obtained from a middle-aged woman in good health.

The chain recombines TRBV6-2 or TRBV6-3 with TRBJ2-5; possibly TRBD2 for D (5 bases). Germline assignment: CDR1 MNHEY and CDR2 SVGEGT. The ends were cut back, 1 base at V and 0 bases at J, with 9 bases in the middle. The length of the CDR3 is 15 residues. CDR3 residues: CASSYWLADQETQYF. The CDR3 bases are TGTGCCAGCAGTTACTGGCTAGCAGACCAAGAGACCCAGTACTTC.

The sample holds one count of this clonotype. Germline is not matched at one junction end, which may reflect a read error. V gene TRBV12-3 or TRBV12-4 combines with J gene TRBJ2-7; 7 nucleotides align to TRBD1. The CDR3 totals 13 residues. CDR3 nucleotides: TGTGTCAGCAGGACCGGGACAGTTAACGAGCAGTACTTC. It translates to CVSRTGTVNEQYF.

The gene calls are TRBV28 and TRBJ1-5, with a weak D call TRBD1 (6 bases). The CDR3 loop spans 17 amino acids. CDR1 and CDR2 (germline): MDHEN, SYDVKM. The V end lost 6 bases, the J end lost 4 bases, and 22 bases lay between the germline ends. The CDR3 DNA is TGTGCCAGCAGCACGAAACAGGGCCATCCGGGAAATCAGCCCCAGCATTTT. It is translated as CASSTKQGHPGNQPQHF.

This clonotype was recorded only once. This chain connects TRBV20-1 to TRBJ1-2; no firm D call. V shed 0 bases and J shed 1 base, with 6 bases lying between them. The CDR3 runs 13 residues. Germline values: CDR1 DFQATT, CDR2 SNEGSKA (reference sequence). The CDR3 region has the DNA TGCAGTGCTAGAGATCCGTTTAACTATGGCTACACCTTC. It yields the protein CSARDPFNYGYTF.

A few counts support this clonotype. The V and J genes are TRBV7-9 and TRBJ2-6, with D uncertain. The ends were cut back, 1 base at V and 15 bases at J, with 16 bases in the middle. Germline CDR1 is SEHNR and CDR2 is FQNEAQ (reference sequence). CDR3 length: 14 residues. The CDR3, as DNA: TGTGCCAGCAGCTTAGATCCGGCGATGTCGGACCTGACTTTC. This sequence encodes CASSLDPAMSDLTF.

The count of this clonotype is one. The chain links TRBV12-3 or TRBV12-4 to TRBJ2-5, with 12 positions matching TRBD2. Trimming at V came to 5 bases and at J to 11 bases, leaving 21 bases not matched to a gene. This CDR3 region has 18 residues. The CDR3 sequence is CASSPHRTSGVSYNEQYF. CDR3 sequence (DNA): TGTGCCAGCAGTCCCCACCGGACTAGCGGGGTCTCCTACAATGAGCAGTACTTC.

As DNA, the CDR3 is TGTGCCAGCAGCCATGGGAAGACAGGGAGGAGATACAATGAGCAGTTCTTC. This translates into CASSHGKTGRRYNEQFF. This sequence joins TRBV4-2 and TRBJ2-1, with D maybe TRBD1 (7 bases). Germline V gene lookup returns CDR1 LGHNA and CDR2 YNFKEQ. Trimming removed 3 bases from V and 4 bases from J, with 19 bases in between. This CDR3 region has 17 residues.

This chain uses TRBV19 with TRBJ2-5; 7 nucleotides agree with TRBD1. Trimming cost V 4 bases and J 5 bases; bases outside gene matches: 7. CDR3 length: 14 amino acids. CDR1 is LNHDA and CDR2 is SQIVND in the germline V gene (reference sequence). The CDR3 DNA reads as TGTGCCAGTAGTAACCCGACAGGGCGGGAGACCCAGTACTTC. Protein sequence: CASSNPTGRETQYF.

This rearrangement joins TRBV7-2 to TRBJ2-1, with 8 bases lining up with TRBD1. The CDR3 runs 13 residues. The V gene end was trimmed by 6 bases and the J gene end by 12 bases; junction bases not matched to a gene: 10. The germline CDR1 and CDR2 sequences are SGHTA and FQGNSA. In DNA, the CDR3 is TGTGCCAGCAGACAGGGGGGAGTGGGTCTGCAGTTCTTC. This gives the protein CASRQGGVGLQFF.

V and J are TRBV20-1 and TRBJ2-1, with D tentatively TRBD1 (5 bases). V was trimmed by 5 bases and J by 4 bases, leaving 15 bases between them. The V gene's germline CDR1 is DFQATT and CDR2 SNEGSKA (reference sequence). CDR3 length: 14 amino acids. CDR3 in amino acids: CSALASPGYNEQFF. CDR3 bases: TGCAGTGCTTTAGCTAGTCCAGGGTACAATGAGCAGTTCTTC.

The CDR3 DNA reads as TGTGCCAGCAGTTTGCACGGGACAGGGGGCAAAGTGGGGGCCAACGTCCTGACTTTC. Protein: CASSLHGTGGKVGANVLTF. V is TRBV12-3 or TRBV12-4 and J is TRBJ2-6, with 12 bases identical to TRBD1. V gave up 3 bases and J gave up 4 bases; unmatched junction bases: 10. This CDR3 region has 19 residues.

In nucleotides, the CDR3 is TGTGCCAGCACCCCATCCGGACTAGCGGGGGGGTCCCTAGCCAAAAACATTCAGTACTTC. Amino acid sequence: CASTPSGLAGGSLAKNIQYF. This chain links TRBV28 with TRBJ2-4, with 15 bases aligning to TRBD2. Germline V gene lookup returns CDR1 MDHEN and CDR2 SYDVKM. With V trimmed by 7 bases and J by 0 bases, 13 bases remained unmatched. This CDR3 spans 20 amino acids.

Only a few counts were recorded for this clonotype. The rearrangement uses TRBV25-1 and TRBJ2-5; perhaps D is TRBD1 or TRBD2 (5 bases each). V lost 0 bases, J lost 2 bases, and 16 bases lay in between. Germline V gene data show CDR1 as MGHDK and CDR2 as SYGVNS. CDR3 size: 17 residues. CDR3 DNA sequence: TGTGCCAGCAGTGAATACCCCGGGGCAGAAGAGCAAGAGACCCAGTACTTC. This sequence encodes CASSEYPGAEEQETQYF. Using reference TRBV25-1 and TRBJ2-5 for the parts outside the CDR3, the full variable domain is EADIYQTPRYLVIGTGKKITLECSQTMGHDKMYWYQQDPGMELHLIHYSYGVNSTEKGDLSSESTVSRIRTEHFPLTLESARPSHTSQYLCASSEYPGAEEQETQYFGPGTRLLVL.

This clonotype was counted a few times. The chain uses TRBV27 and TRBJ2-4; 7 bases line up with TRBD2. The J call could be wrong; TRBJ2-5 is a better fit for the DNA end. Germline V gene lookup returns CDR1 MNHEY and CDR2 SMNVEV (reference sequence). The CDR3 length is 15 residues. The CDR3 DNA follows: TGTGCCAGCAGTTTAGCGACGGGGGGACTAGAGACCCAGTACTTC. This codes for CASSLATGGLETQYF.

This clonotype was seen a few times. The chain joins TRBV10-3 to TRBJ2-1, with D tentatively TRBD2 (5 bases). Trimming pared 8 bases from V and 3 bases from J, leaving 14 bases between. The CDR3 is 14 residues long. The germline gives CDR1 ENHRY, CDR2 SYGVKD. CDR3 protein: CAIATTSGYNEQFF. The CDR3, as DNA: TGTGCCATCGCTACGACCAGCGGCTACAATGAGCAGTTCTTC.

A note on this clonotype: One end of the junction fails to match germline, which may point to a read error. The chain recombines TRBV7-9 with TRBJ2-7, with TRBD1 matching 7 bases. The J call may be in error: the DNA end matches TRBJ2-5 better. Germline-derived CDR1 and CDR2 are SEHNR and FQNEAQ (reference sequence). This CDR3 has 15 residues. The CDR3 protein is CACSRTGPRSETQYF. Here the CDR3 DNA reads TGTGCCTGCAGCCGGACAGGTCCTCGTTCAGAGACCCAGTACTTC.

This clonotype was seen only a few times. The rearrangement joins TRBV7-3 to TRBJ1-6, with TRBD1 matching over 7 bases. The germline gives CDR1 SGHTA, CDR2 FQGTGA. CDR3 size: 14 residues. Germline trimming cut 5 bases from V and 10 bases from J; bases unmatched to any gene: 8. This CDR3 reads CASSATGSRSPLHF. The CDR3 nucleotides are TGTGCCAGCAGCGCGACAGGGAGTAGGTCACCCCTCCACTTT.

This chain uses TRBV7-9 with TRBJ2-5; D tentatively reads TRBD1 or TRBD2 (7 bases each). The CDR3 runs to 14 residues. The V end was cut by 6 bases, the J end by 4 bases, with 15 bases between. Germline CDR1 and CDR2: SEHNR and FQNEAQ (reference sequence). This CDR3 reads CASRGEGAAETQYF. The CDR3 nucleotides are TGTGCCAGCAGGGGGGAGGGGGCCGCAGAGACCCAGTACTTC.

This clonotype was found a few times. The genes are TRBV20-1 and TRBJ2-5; D tentatively reads TRBD1 or TRBD2 (5 bases each). V was clipped by 7 bases and J by 4 bases, with 19 bases between them. The CDR3 length is 14 residues. CDR1 is DFQATT, CDR2 SNEGSKA, per germline (reference sequence). This CDR3 is CSVSLARGRETQYF. Written as DNA, the CDR3 is TGCAGTGTTTCTCTAGCTCGGGGACGAGAGACCCAGTACTTC.

This clonotype has more than one count but fewer than ten. The chain carries TRBV6-5 and TRBJ1-6; TRBD1 matches 9 bases. V was clipped by 2 bases and J by 5 bases; unmatched bases: 4. Germline lookup yields CDR1 MNHEY and CDR2 SVGAGI. There are 16 residues in the CDR3. CDR3 in DNA: TGTGCCAGCAGTTACCGGACAGGGGTTGATAATTCACCCCTCCACTTT. Residues: CASSYRTGVDNSPLHF.

A note on this clonotype: One junction end does not reproduce the germline sequence, and a read error may be involved. The V call is TRBV5-1, the J call TRBJ2-1; D is ambiguous. Germline-derived CDR1 and CDR2 are SGHRS and YFSETQ. This CDR3 has 14 amino acids. The CDR3 DNA reads TGCGCCAGCAGCTTGCAAAGCTCCTACAATGAGCGGTTCTTC. Amino acids: CASSLQSSYNERFF.

This chain links TRBV20-1 with TRBJ2-1, with 14 bases fitting TRBD2. CDR1 and CDR2 (germline): DFQATT, SNEGSKA (reference sequence). With 5 bases clipped from V and 0 bases from J, the junction kept 9 bases outside the gene matches. This CDR3 spans 18 amino acids. The CDR3 DNA is TGCAGTGCTGACGGACTAGCGGGGGGCAAGAACTCCTACAATGAGCAGTTCTTC. Protein product: CSADGLAGGKNSYNEQFF.

A few counts support this clonotype. The chain carries TRBV11-2 and TRBJ2-4; TRBD1 might be the D (5 bases). Trimming removed 8 bases from V and 7 bases from J, with 18 bases in between. The CDR3 consists of 14 residues. Looked up from germline, CDR1 is SGHAT and CDR2 is FQNNGV. In DNA, the CDR3 is TGTGCCAGCGTCATGGTAGGGGAACAGAACATTCAGTACTTC. Protein sequence: CASVMVGEQNIQYF.

The chain combines TRBV25-1 with TRBJ2-3; D is perhaps TRBD1 (6 bases). CDR1 and CDR2 from the germline V gene are MGHDK and SYGVNS. This CDR3 comprises 15 residues. Trimming shortened V by 2 bases and J by 2 bases, and 11 bases separated the two germline ends. This chain's CDR3 is CASSEVRDITDTQYF. For the CDR3, the DNA is TGTGCCAGCAGTGAAGTTCGGGACATCACAGATACGCAGTATTTT.

This clonotype was picked up a small number of times. The chain is built from TRBV5-4 and TRBJ2-1; 7 bases are shared with TRBD1. Losses at the gene ends were 4 bases for V and 0 bases for J; bases not matched to a gene: 7. The CDR3 contains 16 residues. The germline CDR1 and CDR2 sequences are SGHNT and YYREEE (reference sequence). The CDR3 region has the DNA TGTGCCAGCAGCGGGGGACAGCGCAGCTCCTACAATGAGCAGTTCTTC. Protein product: CASSGGQRSSYNEQFF.

This clonotype was seen only once. V and J are TRBV20-1 and TRBJ2-7; the match to TRBD1 covers 9 bases. V gave up 7 bases and J gave up 3 bases; unmatched junction bases: 4. The germline CDR1 and CDR2 sequences are DFQATT and SNEGSKA (reference sequence). CDR3 length: 12 amino acids. CDR3: CSVPDRGYEQYF. In nucleotides, the CDR3 is TGCAGTGTTCCGGACAGGGGCTACGAGCAGTACTTC.

This clonotype came up a few times. The chain uses TRBV6-2 or TRBV6-3 and TRBJ1-2; 8 bases map to TRBD1. The germline V gene has CDR1 MNHEY and CDR2 SVGEGT. The CDR3 length is 12 residues. The J segment lost 6 bases and the V segment lost 7 bases, leaving 4 bases of the junction unmatched. The CDR3 nucleotides read TGTGCCAGCAAAGGACAGGGCCATGGCTACACCTTC. Translation: CASKGQGHGYTF.

The chain recombines TRBV4-3 with TRBJ2-7, with 9 bases that match TRBD1. The CDR3 length is 15 residues. Germline trimming cut 3 bases from V and 2 bases from J; bases unmatched to any gene: 5. The germline CDR1 and CDR2 sequences are LGHNA and YSLEER. DNA of the CDR3: TGCGCCAGCAGCCATACGACAGGGGGGACCTACGAGCAGTACTTC. This codes for CASSHTTGGTYEQYF.

J is TRBJ2-1 and V is TRBV15, with TRBD1 as a possible D gene (6 bases). V was cut by 5 bases and J by 4 bases, with 18 bases left in between. The CDR3 has 16 residues. The germline V gene has CDR1 LNHNV and CDR2 YYDKDF (reference sequence). The CDR3 region has the DNA TGTGCCACCAGCCCCGGACAGAGGGCCGGATACAATGAGCAGTTCTTC. Amino acids: CATSPGQRAGYNEQFF.

The chain links TRBV12-3 or TRBV12-4 to TRBJ1-6; 8 bases fit TRBD1. Trimming took 3 bases from V and 5 from J; bases not matched to a gene: 0. The CDR3 is 14 amino acids. The CDR3 here is CASSFRGHNSPLHF. Written as DNA, the CDR3 is TGTGCCAGCAGTTTCAGGGGGCATAATTCACCCCTCCACTTT.